These T cell receptor beta chains were read from a single sample in a study of cytomegalovirus exposure and HLA in healthy donors. Only in-frame clones appear in the TCRdb table, and some are missing; sequencing was by immunoSEQ multiplex PCR. The sample yields over 70,000 clones, less than 80% seen once. The sequenced sample was PBMCs. The receptors were sampled from a man aged 25 to 40 in good health and CMV-seropositive. The conserved cysteine and the conserved F or W are not part of the CDR3 here. A D gene is named only where the DNA matches it firmly.

D gene: NA; V gene: TRBV4-2; CDR3 protein: ASSPRRGLMGRRGYT
D gene: TRBD2; V gene: TRBV5-1; CDR3 protein: ASSLELAGFETQY
D gene: NA; V gene: TRBV7-5; CDR3 protein: ARDRANTEAF
D gene: NA; V gene: TRBV5-4; CDR3 protein: ASRQKPPGENEQF
D gene: NA; V gene: TRBV6-6; CDR3 protein: ASREQRVVKLF
D gene: TRBD2; V gene: TRBV2; CDR3 protein: ASSPISAGNDYEQY
D gene: TRBD1; V gene: TRBV5-6; CDR3 protein: ASSFRDSPSEAF
D gene: NA; V gene: TRBV7-9; CDR3 protein: ASSLSADQPQH
D gene: TRBD2; V gene: TRBV10-3; CDR3 protein: AISQGRGETQY
D gene: TRBD1; V gene: TRBV11-3; CDR3 protein: ASSKSPGGEQY
D gene: NA; V gene: TRBV7-3; CDR3 protein: ASSFSRDQGGYT
D gene: NA; V gene: TRBV10-3; CDR3 protein: AISEARPGGYT
D gene: NA; V gene: TRBV9; CDR3 protein: ASSRGGDHYNEQF
D gene: NA; V gene: TRBV29-1; CDR3 protein: STGRGNYGYT
D gene: NA; V gene: TRBV6-6; CDR3 protein: ASSYSRGGGHQPQH
D gene: NA; V gene: TRBV9; CDR3 protein: ASSVGQVPRTEAF
D gene: TRBD1; V gene: TRBV5-8; CDR3 protein: ASSVGQWNTGELF
D gene: TRBD1; V gene: TRBV5-4; CDR3 protein: ASSLRRQGGNEQF
D gene: NA; V gene: TRBV6-5; CDR3 protein: ASSPQQSTNEKLF
D gene: TRBD1; V gene: TRBV7-9; CDR3 protein: ASSPGTGANTDTQY
D gene: TRBD1; V gene: TRBV14; CDR3 protein: ASSPRDRDTGELF
D gene: NA; V gene: TRBV30; CDR3 protein: AWSPPRETQY
D gene: NA; V gene: TRBV4-1; CDR3 protein: ASSQGRGNQPQH
D gene: NA; V gene: TRBV19; CDR3 protein: ASSAWAGLNNEQF
D gene: NA; V gene: TRBV27; CDR3 protein: ASSLGVIPDEQF
D gene: NA; V gene: TRBV5-6; CDR3 protein: ASSLRSDGKPPLH
D gene: NA; V gene: TRBV9; CDR3 protein: ASSVDGAKEAF